One sample yielded the 31 T cell receptor beta chains listed below, sequenced in a study of shared clonotypes between healthy human individuals. TCRdb keeps only in-frame clones here, not all; method: immunoSEQ multiplex PCR. This sample has approximately 1.1 million clones; approximately 80% occur once, and the top ten carry under 0.65%. Input material: memory CD4+ T cells from PBMCs. Described subset: CD45RA-negative fraction. The receptor source for this set is a man in his late teens or twenties in good health. Some clones in this sample may be carry-over from other donors' samples.

This clone occurred once. The chain uses TRBV5-4 and TRBJ2-4, with D possibly being TRBD1 or TRBD2 (5 bases each). Per the germline V gene, CDR1 is SGHNT and CDR2 is YYREEE (reference sequence). This CDR3 has 14 residues. Trimming stripped 2 bases from V and 8 bases from J, with 14 bases between. DNA for the CDR3: TGTGCCAGCAGCTTCACTCAGGGAGTTGACATTCAGTACTTC. This codes for CASSFTQGVDIQYF.

The chain couples TRBV2 to TRBJ1-3; unclear D gene. Germline V gene sequence: CDR1 SNHLY, CDR2 FYNNEI. The CDR3 spans 11 residues. V was cut by 6 bases and J by 6 bases, with 6 bases left in between. The CDR3 DNA follows: TGTGCCAGCAGCTTAGAAAACACCATATATTTT. Its protein product is CASSLENTIYF.

This clone was detected a few times. V is TRBV6-5 and J is TRBJ1-1; D is unresolved. Trimming cost V 2 bases and J 3 bases, with 10 bases left between them. Germline CDR1 and CDR2: MNHEY and SVGAGI. The CDR3 totals 14 residues. Here the CDR3 reads CASSYGRSDTEAFF. In DNA form, the CDR3 reads TGTGCCAGCAGTTACGGGCGAAGTGACACTGAAGCTTTCTTT.

DNA of the CDR3: TGTGCCAGCAGTTTGGCAGGGGGAGGCCCACCGCTCTCCCCTGGCTACACCTTC. Amino acid sequence: CASSLAGGGPPLSPGYTF. This chain joins TRBV28 and TRBJ1-2; 7 nucleotides agree with TRBD1. V lost 3 bases, J lost 7 bases, and 20 bases stayed unmatched. This CDR3 spans 18 amino acids. CDR1 is MDHEN, CDR2 SYDVKM, per germline.

The genes are TRBV5-5 and TRBJ2-7; 8 bases match TRBD1. The ends lost 5 bases at V and 5 bases at J; junction bases unmatched: 9. This CDR3 is built from 14 residues. Germline CDR1 SGHKS, CDR2 YYEKEE (reference sequence). The DNA of the CDR3 is TGTGCCAGCAGTTTCCCTGGACAGGGCCACGAGCAGTACTTC. It specifies CASSFPGQGHEQYF.

J is TRBJ2-3 and V is TRBV10-3, with D maybe TRBD2 (5 bases). Trimming took off 7 bases at V and 1 base at J, with 12 bases between the two ends. From germline, CDR1 is ENHRY and CDR2 SYGVKD. There are 14 residues in the CDR3. CDR3 loop: CAINGELGTDTQYF. The CDR3 nucleotides are TGTGCCATCAACGGGGAGTTGGGCACAGATACGCAGTATTTT.

This clone was counted a single time. The chain couples TRBV5-1 to TRBJ2-1, with TRBD2 matching over 9 bases. CDR1 is SGHRS and CDR2 is YFSETQ in the germline V gene. J gave up 0 bases and V 1 base, and 5 bases lay outside the gene matches. The CDR3 has 17 residues. CDR3 protein: CASSLIIAGVSYNEQFF. The CDR3 nucleotides read TGCGCCAGCAGCTTGATAATAGCGGGGGTCTCCTACAATGAGCAGTTCTTC.

The chain couples TRBV7-9 to TRBJ2-7; no clear D. V was trimmed by 1 base and J by 2 bases, leaving 12 bases between them. CDR3 size: 15 residues. Per the germline V gene, CDR1 is SEHNR and CDR2 is FQNEAQ (reference sequence). CDR3 nucleotide sequence: TGTGCCAGCAGCTTAGACTTTGGCAGAACCTACGAGCAGTACTTC. This translates into CASSLDFGRTYEQYF.

The chain has TRBV10-1 and TRBJ1-1; possibly TRBD1 for D (6 bases). The CDR3 consists of 12 residues. Germline loops: CDR1 WNHNN, CDR2 SYGVQD (reference sequence). Trimming took off 11 bases at V and 10 bases at J, with 20 bases between the two ends. As DNA, the CDR3 is TGCGCCGTCCTCCCCAATCAGGGGCGAGCTTTCTTT. Translation gives CAVLPNQGRAFF.

Notes on this clone: At the DNA level, this CDR3 is encoded by other sequences in the same sample as well. The chain combines TRBV28 with TRBJ2-7; TRBD2 matches at 11 bases. The CDR3 loop spans 15 amino acids. V shed 4 bases, J shed 1 base, and the junction held 3 bases outside the gene matches. CDR1 is MDHEN and CDR2 is SYDVKM in the germline V gene. The CDR3 loop is CASSSLAGGSYEQYF. DNA for the CDR3: TGTGCCAGCAGTTCCCTAGCGGGAGGTTCCTACGAGCAGTACTTC.

Turning to this clone: This CDR3 is also generated by other DNA sequences in the sample. This chain uses TRBV5-1 with TRBJ2-1; 10 bases match TRBD1. J lost 8 bases, V lost 0 bases, and 2 bases had no gene match. The germline V gene has CDR1 SGHRS and CDR2 YFSETQ. The CDR3 has 14 residues. In DNA, the CDR3 is TGCGCCAGCAGCTTGGGACAGGGGGCCGATGAGCAGTTCTTC. It codes for CASSLGQGADEQFF.

In its sample, this clone was seen a few times. This chain joins TRBV4-1 and TRBJ1-2; D gene uncertain. This CDR3 comprises 16 residues. Germline CDR1 and CDR2: MGHRA and YSYEKL. Trimming removed 3 bases at V and 1 base at J, with 15 bases between. The CDR3, as DNA: TGCGCCAGCAGCCAGACGTATTTGGGTAGTAACTATGGCTACACCTTC. This encodes CASSQTYLGSNYGYTF.

The rearrangement joins TRBV7-9 to TRBJ2-3, with 8 positions matching TRBD2. The J segment lost 0 bases and the V segment lost 5 bases, leaving 7 bases of the junction unmatched. Germline V gives CDR1 SEHNR, CDR2 FQNEAQ (reference sequence). CDR3 length equals 16 residues. CDR3 bases: TGTGCCAGCAGCCGACTAGCGAGCACTAGCACAGATACGCAGTATTTT. It is translated as CASSRLASTSTDTQYF.

The DNA for the CDR3 is TGCAGCGTATACAGGGGGCGGCTGAACACTGAAGCTTTCTTT. Translating it yields CSVYRGRLNTEAFF. V is TRBV29-1 and J is TRBJ1-1, with 9 nucleotides matching TRBD1. The V and J ends lost 6 bases and 0 bases, in that order; junction bases with no gene match: 5. This CDR3 comprises 14 residues. CDR1 SQVTM and CDR2 ANQGSEA come from the germline V gene. Complete variable domain (other parts from reference TRBV29-1 and TRBJ1-1): SAVISQKPSRDICQRGTSLTIQCQVDSQVTMMFWYRQQPGQSLTLIATANQGSEATYESGFVIDKFPISRPNLTFSTLTVSNMSPEDSSIYLCSVYRGRLNTEAFFGQGTRLTVV.

This chain joins TRBV30 and TRBJ1-5, with D unresolved. The ends were cut back, 2 bases at V and 2 bases at J, with 10 bases in the middle. This CDR3 has 14 residues. Germline CDR1 and CDR2: GTSNPN and SVGIG (reference sequence). Written as DNA, the CDR3 is TGTGCCTGGAGTAGGGTACTCGGCAATCAGCCCCAGCATTTT. It yields the protein CAWSRVLGNQPQHF.

The chain couples TRBV7-3 to TRBJ1-2; weak D call: TRBD1 (5 bases). CDR1 and CDR2 (germline): SGHTA, FQGTGA. The CDR3 extends over 15 amino acids. Trimming stripped 1 base from V and 5 bases from J, with 14 bases between. The CDR3, as DNA: TGTGCCAGCAGCTTAATTCCCGGGCAGGGATATGGCTACACCTTC. Translation gives CASSLIPGQGYGYTF.

This clone was found a few times. This chain connects TRBV29-1 to TRBJ1-1; D call uncertain. This CDR3 has 12 residues. Trimming pared 5 bases from V and 0 bases from J, leaving 7 bases between. Germline V gene data show CDR1 as SQVTM and CDR2 as ANQGSEA. The CDR3, as DNA: TGCAGCGTTTGGAGCATGAACACTGAAGCTTTCTTT. This translates into CSVWSMNTEAFF. The full variable domain, completed using reference TRBV29-1 and TRBJ1-1, is SAVISQKPSRDICQRGTSLTIQCQVDSQVTMMFWYRQQPGQSLTLIATANQGSEATYESGFVIDKFPISRPNLTFSTLTVSNMSPEDSSIYLCSVWSMNTEAFFGQGTRLTVV.

There are many counts of this clone. Different DNA sequences within this sample yield the same CDR3. The V call is TRBV28, the J call TRBJ1-2, with D perhaps matching TRBD1 (5 bases). The CDR3 covers 12 residues. Trimming stripped 5 bases from V and 2 bases from J, with 6 bases between. The V gene's germline CDR1 is MDHEN and CDR2 SYDVKM. Here the CDR3 reads CASSRGNYGYTF. The CDR3 DNA follows: TGTGCCAGCAGTCGGGGGAACTATGGCTACACCTTC.

The chain couples TRBV6-4 to TRBJ2-3; 7 bases map to TRBD1. CDR1 is MRHNA and CDR2 is SNTAGT in the germline V gene. Trimming cost V 9 bases and J 4 bases; bases outside gene matches: 7. The CDR3 loop spans 13 amino acids. In nucleotides, the CDR3 is TGTGCCAGGGCGACAGGGACCCCAGATACGCAGTATTTT. It translates to CARATGTPDTQYF.

The chain links TRBV30 to TRBJ1-1; no clear D. CDR3 size: 12 residues. Germline lookup yields CDR1 GTSNPN and CDR2 SVGIG (reference sequence). Trimming cost V 3 bases and J 6 bases, with 11 bases left between them. Written as DNA, the CDR3 is TGTGCCTGGAGGGAAACCGACGCTGAAGCTTTCTTT. Its protein product is CAWRETDAEAFF.

The chain joins TRBV5-1 to TRBJ2-1, with 9 bases fitting TRBD2. The trim removed 3 bases at V and 5 bases at J, leaving 12 bases unmatched. The CDR3 contains 17 residues. CDR1 is SGHRS, CDR2 YFSETQ, per germline. CDR3 amino acids: CASSSGRREGLNNEQFF. CDR3 nucleotides: TGCGCCAGCAGCTCGGGAAGGCGGGAGGGCCTCAACAATGAGCAGTTCTTC.

The V gene is TRBV5-4, the J gene TRBJ2-2; D remains ambiguous. Germline CDR1 SGHNT, CDR2 YYREEE (reference sequence). V lost 2 bases, J lost 5 bases, and 13 bases lay in between. The CDR3 is 15 residues long. Here the CDR3 reads CASSFFGGKTGELFF. CDR3 nucleotides: TGTGCCAGCAGCTTTTTTGGTGGGAAGACCGGGGAGCTGTTTTTT.

Concerning this clone: Being one base from a much bigger clone, this may be a read error. The chain is built from TRBV7-8 and TRBJ1-5; D is undetermined. The CDR3 runs 12 residues. Germline CDR1 SGHVS, CDR2 FQNEAQ. V was cut by 2 bases and J by 3 bases, with 2 bases left in between. The CDR3: CASSLNNQPQHF. The CDR3 DNA reads as TGTGCCAGCAGCTTAAACAATCAGCCCCAGCATTTT.

The CDR3 bases are TGCGCCAGCCGTCCAGGGCGGGGGCGCGCAGATACGCAGTATTTT. This translates into CASRPGRGRADTQYF. The chain carries TRBV5-1 and TRBJ2-3; weak D call: TRBD2 (7 bases). Trimming cost V 7 bases and J 4 bases, with 19 bases left between them. CDR1 is SGHRS, CDR2 YFSETQ, per germline. This CDR3 has 15 amino acids. Complete variable domain (other parts from reference TRBV5-1 and TRBJ2-3): KAGVTQTPRYLIKTRGQQVTLSCSPISGHRSVSWYQQTPGQGLQFLFEYFSETQRNKGNFPGRFSGRQFSNSRSEMNVSTLELGDSALYLCASRPGRGRADTQYFGPGTRLTVL.

This sequence joins TRBV7-9 and TRBJ1-2; D unclear. Trimming shortened V by 2 bases and J by 4 bases, and 5 bases separated the two germline ends. CDR1 and CDR2 from the germline V gene are SEHNR and FQNEAQ (reference sequence). CDR3 size: 12 residues. As DNA, the CDR3 is TGTGCCAGCAGCTTATATGGCTATGGCTACACCTTC. Translating it yields CASSLYGYGYTF.

V and J are TRBV28 and TRBJ2-4, with a weak D call TRBD1 (5 bases). The CDR3 consists of 13 residues. Trimming stripped 9 bases from V and 9 bases from J, with 18 bases between. Germline CDR1 MDHEN, CDR2 SYDVKM. This CDR3 is CASSQGGKGIQYF. CDR3 in DNA: TGTGCCAGTTCCCAGGGTGGAAAGGGCATTCAGTACTTC.

CDR3: CASSSDRYILNQPQHF. CDR3 sequence (DNA): TGTGCCAGTAGTTCGGACAGGTATATCCTCAATCAGCCCCAGCATTTT. The rearrangement uses TRBV19 and TRBJ1-5, with 7 nucleotides matching TRBD1. Trimming took 5 bases from V and 3 from J; bases not matched to a gene: 10. The germline V gene encodes CDR1 LNHDA and CDR2 SQIVND (reference sequence). The CDR3 is made up of 16 amino acids.

This chain links TRBV29-1 with TRBJ1-1, with D perhaps matching TRBD1 (5 bases). Per the germline V gene, CDR1 is SQVTM and CDR2 is ANQGSEA. This CDR3 has 14 amino acids. Trimming took 4 bases from V and 0 from J, leaving 12 bases between them. The CDR3 bases are TGCAGCGTTGCGGGGGGGAGTATGAACACTGAAGCTTTCTTT. Protein sequence: CSVAGGSMNTEAFF.

This sequence joins TRBV19 and TRBJ2-7, with D maybe TRBD1 (6 bases). The CDR3 totals 13 residues. From germline, CDR1 is LNHDA and CDR2 SQIVND (reference sequence). V shed 4 bases and J shed 3 bases, with 10 bases lying between them. CDR3 DNA: TGTGCCAGTAGTACCGGACAGATCTACGAGCAGTACTTC. Translating it yields CASSTGQIYEQYF.

As for this clone: A much larger clone lies a single base off, so this may be a read error. The chain is built from TRBV7-3 and TRBJ1-1; D is possibly TRBD1 (6 bases). The CDR3 is 13 amino acids. Trimming shortened V by 5 bases and J by 1 base, and 8 bases separated the two germline ends. CDR1 is SGHTA, CDR2 FQGTGA, per germline. The CDR3 DNA is TGTGCCAGCAGCGCGACAGGGAACACTGAAGCTTTCTTT. Its translation is CASSATGNTEAFF.

The chain links TRBV15 to TRBJ1-5, with D tentatively TRBD1 (5 bases). V lost 2 bases and J lost 0, with 8 bases in between. The CDR3 is 15 residues long. Germline CDR1 reads LNHNV; CDR2 reads YYDKDF (reference sequence). The CDR3 DNA is TGTGCCACCAGCAGATGGGGGGATAGCAATCAGCCCCAGCATTTT. Translating gives CATSRWGDSNQPQHF. Using reference TRBV15 and TRBJ1-5 for the parts outside the CDR3, the full variable domain is DAMVIQNPRYQVTQFGKPVTLSCSQTLNHNVMYWYQQKSSQAPKLLFHYYDKDFNNEADTPDNFQSRRPNTSFCFLDIRSPGLGDTAMYLCATSRWGDSNQPQHFGDGTRLSIL.